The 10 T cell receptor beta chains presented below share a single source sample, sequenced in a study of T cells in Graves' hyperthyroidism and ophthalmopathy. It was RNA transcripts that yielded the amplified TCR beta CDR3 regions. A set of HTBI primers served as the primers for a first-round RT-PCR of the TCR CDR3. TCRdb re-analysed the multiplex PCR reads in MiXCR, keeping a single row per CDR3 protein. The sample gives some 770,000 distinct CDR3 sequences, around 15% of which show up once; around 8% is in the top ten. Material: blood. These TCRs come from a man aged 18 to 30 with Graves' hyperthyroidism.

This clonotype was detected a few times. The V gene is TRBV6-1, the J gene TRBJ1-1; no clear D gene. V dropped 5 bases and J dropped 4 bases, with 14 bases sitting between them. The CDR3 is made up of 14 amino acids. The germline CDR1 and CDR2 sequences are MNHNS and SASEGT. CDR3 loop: CASSTPGLATEAFF. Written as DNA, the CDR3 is TGTGCCAGCAGTACCCCCGGGCTGGCCACTGAAGCTTTCTTT.

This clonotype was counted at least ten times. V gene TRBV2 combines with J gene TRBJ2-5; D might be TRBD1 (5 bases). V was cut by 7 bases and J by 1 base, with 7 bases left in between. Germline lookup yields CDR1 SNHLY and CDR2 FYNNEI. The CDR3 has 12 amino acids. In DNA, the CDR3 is TGTGCCAGCACAGGGATCCAAGAGACCCAGTACTTC. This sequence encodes CASTGIQETQYF.

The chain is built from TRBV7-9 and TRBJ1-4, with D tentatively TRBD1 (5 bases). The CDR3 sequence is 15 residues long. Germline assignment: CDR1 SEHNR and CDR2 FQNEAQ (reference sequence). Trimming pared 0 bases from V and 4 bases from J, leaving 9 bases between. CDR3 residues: CASSLAQGINEKLFF. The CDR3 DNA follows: TGTGCCAGCAGCTTAGCCCAGGGAATTAATGAAAAACTGTTTTTT.

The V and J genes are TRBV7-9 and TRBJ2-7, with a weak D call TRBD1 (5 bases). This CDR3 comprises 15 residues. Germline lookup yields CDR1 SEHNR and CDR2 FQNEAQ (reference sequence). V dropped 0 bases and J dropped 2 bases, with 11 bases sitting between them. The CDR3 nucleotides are TGTGCCAGCAGCTTAGCGCAGGGCGGACCCTACGAGCAGTACTTC. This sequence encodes CASSLAQGGPYEQYF.

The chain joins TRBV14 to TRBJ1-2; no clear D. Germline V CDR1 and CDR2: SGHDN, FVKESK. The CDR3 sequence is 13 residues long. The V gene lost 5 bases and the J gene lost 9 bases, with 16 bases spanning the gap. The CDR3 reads CASSVGVGIRYTF. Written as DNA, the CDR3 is TGTGCCAGCAGCGTAGGAGTGGGGATTCGCTACACCTTC.

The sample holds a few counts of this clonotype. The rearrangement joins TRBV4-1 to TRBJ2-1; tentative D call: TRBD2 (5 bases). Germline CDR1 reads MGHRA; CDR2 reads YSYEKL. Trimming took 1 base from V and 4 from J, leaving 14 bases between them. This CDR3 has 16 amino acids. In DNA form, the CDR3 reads TGCGCCAGCAGCCAAGGTGAGACAAGGACTTACAATGAGCAGTTCTTC. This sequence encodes CASSQGETRTYNEQFF.

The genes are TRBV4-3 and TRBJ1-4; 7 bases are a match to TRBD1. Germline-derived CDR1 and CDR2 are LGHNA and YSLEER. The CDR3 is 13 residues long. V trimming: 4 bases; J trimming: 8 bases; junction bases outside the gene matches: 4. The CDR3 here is CASSRQGEEKLFF. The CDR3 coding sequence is TGCGCCAGCAGCCGGCAGGGGGAGGAAAAACTGTTTTTT.

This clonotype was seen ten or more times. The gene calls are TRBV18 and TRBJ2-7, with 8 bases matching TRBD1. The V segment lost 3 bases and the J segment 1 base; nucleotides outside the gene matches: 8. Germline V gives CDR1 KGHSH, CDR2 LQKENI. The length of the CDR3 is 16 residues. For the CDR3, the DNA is TGTGCCAGCTCACCGACCCCCCAGGGGGCATCCTACGAGCAGTACTTC. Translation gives CASSPTPQGASYEQYF.

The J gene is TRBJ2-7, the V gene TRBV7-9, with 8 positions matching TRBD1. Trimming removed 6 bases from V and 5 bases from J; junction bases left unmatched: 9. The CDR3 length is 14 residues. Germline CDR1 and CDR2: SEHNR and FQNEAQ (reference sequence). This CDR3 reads CASSVSGGRDEQYF. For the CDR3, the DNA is TGTGCCAGCAGTGTCTCAGGGGGCAGGGACGAGCAGTACTTC.

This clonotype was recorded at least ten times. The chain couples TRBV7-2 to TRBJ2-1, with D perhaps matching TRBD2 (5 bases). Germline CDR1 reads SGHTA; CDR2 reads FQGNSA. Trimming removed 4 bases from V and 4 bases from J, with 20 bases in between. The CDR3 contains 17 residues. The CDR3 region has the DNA TGTGCCAGCAGCTCCCTATTGGGTGCGGGCCTATACAATGAGCAGTTCTTC. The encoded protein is CASSSLLGAGLYNEQFF.